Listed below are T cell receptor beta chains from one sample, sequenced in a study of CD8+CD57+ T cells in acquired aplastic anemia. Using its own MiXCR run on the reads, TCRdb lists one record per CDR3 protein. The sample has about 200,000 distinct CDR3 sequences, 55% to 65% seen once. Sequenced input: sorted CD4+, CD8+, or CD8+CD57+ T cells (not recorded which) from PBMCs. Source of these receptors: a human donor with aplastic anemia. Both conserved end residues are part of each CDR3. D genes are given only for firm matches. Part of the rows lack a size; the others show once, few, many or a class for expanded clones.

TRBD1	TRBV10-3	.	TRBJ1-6	TGTGCCATCAGTGAGACCCGACAGGGGGCATTTGCTTCACCCCTCCACTTT	CAISETRQGAFASPLHF
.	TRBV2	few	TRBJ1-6	TGTGCCAGCAGGGAGGGGGGATACTATAATTCACCCCTCCACTTT	CASREGGYYNSPLHF
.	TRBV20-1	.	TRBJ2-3	TGCAGTGCTAGTCGGGACTTAGGCACAGATACGCAGTATTTT	CSASRDLGTDTQYF
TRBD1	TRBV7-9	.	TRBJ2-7	TGTGCCAGCAGCCAAGAAATTGACAGGGAGCTCTACTTC	CASSQEIDRELYF
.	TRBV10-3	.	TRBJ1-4	TGTGCCATCAAGGGAGAGGGGTATGAAAAACTGTTTTTT	CAIKGEGYEKLFF
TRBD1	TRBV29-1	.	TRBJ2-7	TGCAGCGCGAAACCGGGACAGAAGTACGAGCAGTACTTC	CSAKPGQKYEQYF
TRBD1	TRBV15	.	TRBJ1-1	TGTGCCACCAGCAGAACAGGGGGCAACACTGAAGCTTTCTTT	CATSRTGGNTEAFF
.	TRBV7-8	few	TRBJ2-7	TGTGCCAGCAGCTCAGGGACGCAGTCCTACGAGCAGTACTTC	CASSSGTQSYEQYF
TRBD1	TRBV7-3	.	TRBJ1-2	TGTGCCAGCAGCTTAACAGGGGGCGTCTATGGCTACACCTTC	CASSLTGGVYGYTF
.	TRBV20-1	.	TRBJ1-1	TGCAGTGCTAGAGATTATAACACTGAAGCTTTCTTT	CSARDYNTEAFF
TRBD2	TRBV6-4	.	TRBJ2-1	TGTGCCAGCAGTGACTCGGGCGGGGGGGCCAATGAGCAGTTCTTC	CASSDSGGGANEQFF
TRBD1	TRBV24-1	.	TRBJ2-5	TGTGCCACCAGTGCAGGGGGTTCAGAGACCCAGTACTTC	CATSAGGSETQYF
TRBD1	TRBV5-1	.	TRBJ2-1	TGCGCCAGCAGCTTCGACAGGGGGCTAGTAGGTGAGCAGTTCTTC	CASSFDRGLVGEQFF
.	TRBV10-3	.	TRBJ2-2	TGTGCCATCAGTGAGTCCGGGGCCGGGGAGCTGTTTTTT	CAISESGAGELFF
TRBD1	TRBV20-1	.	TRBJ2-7	TGCAGTGCTAGGAGGCGGACAGGGTACGAGCAGTACTTC	CSARRRTGYEQYF
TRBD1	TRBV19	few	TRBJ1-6	TGTGCCAGTAGTACGCCGGGACAGCCTAATTCACCCCTCCACTTT	CASSTPGQPNSPLHF
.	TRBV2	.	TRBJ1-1	TGTGCCAGCGGGGGGCTAGCTCTCGCTTTCTTT	CASGGLALAFF
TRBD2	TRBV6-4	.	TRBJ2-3	TGTGCCAGCAGTGAACTAGCGAGAGATACGCAGTATTTT	CASSELARDTQYF
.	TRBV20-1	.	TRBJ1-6	TGCAGTGCTAGAGATGGGGGGTCACCCCTCCACTTT	CSARDGGSPLHF
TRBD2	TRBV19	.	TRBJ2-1	TGTGCCTGGAATCTATTAGCGGGGTACAATGAGCAGTTCTTC	CAWNLLAGYNEQFF
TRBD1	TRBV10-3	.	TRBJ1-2	TGTGCCATCAGTGAGGCCTTCCCCGGACAGGGACGATATGGCTACACCTTC	CAISEAFPGQGRYGYTF
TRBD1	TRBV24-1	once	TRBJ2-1	TGTGCCACCAGTGACCAAGGACAGGGGAACTACAATGAGCAGTTCTTC	CATSDQGQGNYNEQFF
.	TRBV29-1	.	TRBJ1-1	TGCAGCGTTGTGGTCAGGGGCCTGACTCGTGTTGCTTTCTTT	CSVVVRGLTRVAFF
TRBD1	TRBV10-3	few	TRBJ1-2	TGTGCCATCAGTTATGGACAGGGAATCTATGGCTACACCTTC	CAISYGQGIYGYTF
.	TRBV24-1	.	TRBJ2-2	TGTGCCACCAGGCAGTCAGGCACCGGGGAGCTGTTTTTT	CATRQSGTGELFF
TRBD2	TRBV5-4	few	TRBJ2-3	TGTGCCAGCAGCTTGGCGGGGGGAGATACGCAGTATTTT	CASSLAGGDTQYF
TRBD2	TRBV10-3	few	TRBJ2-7	TGTGCCACCCAGGGAGGGGTCACCTACGAGCAGTACTTC	CATQGGVTYEQYF
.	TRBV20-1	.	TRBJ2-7	TGCAGTGCTAGAGAGGGCGGTCCTCGGGACGAGCAGTACTTC	CSAREGGPRDEQYF
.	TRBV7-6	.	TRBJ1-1	TGTGCCAGCAGCCCAATTTTAATCAGGGATACGAACACTGAAGCTTTCTTT	CASSPILIRDTNTEAFF
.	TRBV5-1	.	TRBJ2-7	TGTGCCAGCAGCTGGCCTGGTTTCTACGAGCAGTACTTC	CASSWPGFYEQYF
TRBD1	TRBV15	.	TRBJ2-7	TGTGCCACCAGCAGGGACAGGGTCTCCTACGAGCAGTACTTC	CATSRDRVSYEQYF
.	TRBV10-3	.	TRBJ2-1	TGTGCCATCAGGAATACCGGGCCTGCGAAGGGAAAAGACAACAATGAGCAGTTCTTC	CAIRNTGPAKGKDNNEQFF
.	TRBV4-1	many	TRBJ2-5	TGCGCCAGCAGCCAAGTTATGACCGGCCAAGAGACCCAGTACTTC	CASSQVMTGQETQYF
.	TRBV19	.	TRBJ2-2	TGTGCCAGTAGGCGTGCAGGAGTCACCGGGGAGCTGTTTTTT	CASRRAGVTGELFF
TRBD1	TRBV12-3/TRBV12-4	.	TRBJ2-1	TGTGCCAGCAGTTACGCCCAGGGGGCCTCCTACAATGAGCAGTTCTTC	CASSYAQGASYNEQFF
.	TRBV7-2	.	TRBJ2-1	TGTGCCAGCAGCCCACTCTTCTACAATGAGCAGTTCTTC	CASSPLFYNEQFF
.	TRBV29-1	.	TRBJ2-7	TGCAGCGCGGGGACACCCGGAGGGTCCGAGCAGTACTTC	CSAGTPGGSEQYF
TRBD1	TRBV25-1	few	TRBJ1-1	TGTGCCAGCAAACCCTACAGGGGCACTGAAGCTTTCTTT	CASKPYRGTEAFF
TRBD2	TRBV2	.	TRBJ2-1	TGTGCCAGCAGTGAAATGGGCGGGGGGGCCAACAATGAGCAGTTCTTC	CASSEMGGGANNEQFF
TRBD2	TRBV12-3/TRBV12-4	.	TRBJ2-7	TGTGCCAGCAGTTTAACGTCCAGCGGGGGCTACGAGCAGTACTTC	CASSLTSSGGYEQYF
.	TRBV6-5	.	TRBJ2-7	TGTGCCAGCAGTTACTCCTCGGGACGGTACTACGAGCAGTACTTC	CASSYSSGRYYEQYF
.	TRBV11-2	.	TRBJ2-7	TGTGCCAGCAGCTTAGTGGACAGAATCTACGAGCAGTACTTC	CASSLVDRIYEQYF
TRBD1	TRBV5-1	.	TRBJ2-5	TGCGCCAGCAGCTCGACAGGGGCGCCAGAGACCCAGTACTTC	CASSSTGAPETQYF
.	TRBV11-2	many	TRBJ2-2	TGTGCCAGCAGCTTCATCCAGGTAGAGGCCACCGGGGAGCTGTTTTTT	CASSFIQVEATGELFF
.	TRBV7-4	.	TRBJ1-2	TGCGCCAGCAGCCAAGGCGGGTACAACTATGGCTACACCTTC	CASSQGGYNYGYTF
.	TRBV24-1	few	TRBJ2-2	TGTGCCACCAGTGATTCAACGAACACCGGGGAGCTGTTTTTT	CATSDSTNTGELFF
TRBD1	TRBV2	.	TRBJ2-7	TGTGCCAGCAGTGGGGACAGGATGGGGGAGCAGTACTTC	CASSGDRMGEQYF
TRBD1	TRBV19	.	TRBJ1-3	TGTGCCAGTATCCCCGACAGGGGGAGAGGAAACACCATATATTTT	CASIPDRGRGNTIYF
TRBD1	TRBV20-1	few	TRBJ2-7	TGCAGTGCTTCAGCCGGGACAGGGGCTTACGAGCAGTACTTC	CSASAGTGAYEQYF
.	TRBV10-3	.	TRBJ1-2	TGTGCCATCAGTGATAGACAGGAGGGGGGCTACACCTTC	CAISDRQEGGYTF
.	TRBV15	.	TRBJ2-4	TGTGCCACCAGCAGAGACGGAGTGGGGGGCCCCACCATTCAGTACTTC	CATSRDGVGGPTIQYF
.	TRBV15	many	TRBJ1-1	TGTGCCACCCGACCAGGGGCCCAAATGAACACTGAAGCTTTCTTT	CATRPGAQMNTEAFF
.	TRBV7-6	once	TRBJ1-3	TGTGCCAGCAGCTTAGAGGAAGGGCTGAACACCATATATTTT	CASSLEEGLNTIYF
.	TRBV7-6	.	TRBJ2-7	TGTGCCAGCAGCGTAGGGGGGGGCCTAACACAGCAGTACTTC	CASSVGGGLTQQYF
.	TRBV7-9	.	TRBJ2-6	TGTGCCAGTGGCAGGGGCTCTGGGGCCAACGTCCTGACTTTC	CASGRGSGANVLTF